Listed below are T cell receptor beta chains from one sample, sequenced in a study of T-cell reconstitution after alpha-beta-depleted transplantation in children. MiXCR was run by TCRdb on the PCR reads, yielding one entry per CDR3 protein. The table has about 640,000 distinct CDR3 sequences, over 15% seen once; the top ten hold 0.8% to 1.1%. Material: PBMCs from the stem cell graft donor, obtained from the stem cell graft. The receptors originated from a human donor who donated a stem cell graft to a child with acute myeloid leukemia. Each CDR3 is given with its conserved first and last residue. A D gene is named only where the DNA matches it firmly. Size values are once, few and many counts, or a class for expanded clones, and some rows have none.

CDR3 protein: CSGRLAGTYNEQFF
CDR3 DNA: TGCAGTGGCAGACTAGCGGGGACCTACAATGAGCAGTTCTTC
J gene: TRBJ2-1
V gene: TRBV20-1
D gene: TRBD2
clone size: many

CDR3 protein: CSARNYGQGGNNEQFF
CDR3 DNA: TGCAGTGCTAGAAACTACGGACAGGGTGGTAACAATGAGCAGTTCTTC
J gene: TRBJ2-1
V gene: TRBV20-1
D gene: TRBD1
clone size: .

CDR3 protein: CASSPSRGWGEQYF
CDR3 DNA: TGTGCCAGCAGCCCCTCACGGGGTTGGGGCGAGCAGTACTTC
J gene: TRBJ2-7
V gene: TRBV7-2
D gene: .
clone size: many

CDR3 protein: CASSLRDREYNEQFF
CDR3 DNA: TGTGCCAGCAGCCTCCGGGACAGGGAGTACAATGAGCAGTTCTTC
J gene: TRBJ2-1
V gene: TRBV11-2
D gene: TRBD1
clone size: few

CDR3 protein: CASSYSFGVLNTEAFF
CDR3 DNA: TGTGCCAGCAGTTACTCGTTTGGGGTACTGAACACTGAAGCTTTCTTT
J gene: TRBJ1-1
V gene: TRBV6-5
D gene: .
clone size: many

CDR3 protein: CASSLSLTGANYGYTF
CDR3 DNA: TGTGCCAGCTCACTAAGTCTGACGGGAGCTAACTATGGCTACACCTTC
J gene: TRBJ1-2
V gene: TRBV18
D gene: .
clone size: few

CDR3 protein: CSVDLTGGAPYEQYF
CDR3 DNA: TGCAGCGTTGACCTGACAGGGGGTGCGCCCTACGAGCAGTACTTC
J gene: TRBJ2-7
V gene: TRBV29-1
D gene: TRBD1
clone size: few

CDR3 protein: CSAVSGTGIREQYF
CDR3 DNA: TGCAGTGCTGTGTCGGGGACAGGGATACGGGAGCAGTACTTC
J gene: TRBJ2-7
V gene: TRBV20-1
D gene: TRBD1
clone size: many

CDR3 protein: CASSLGVGGGTYTDTQYF
CDR3 DNA: TGTGCCAGCAGCTTAGGGGTCGGCGGGGGCACATACACAGATACGCAGTATTTT
J gene: TRBJ2-3
V gene: TRBV11-2
D gene: .
clone size: few

CDR3 protein: CASTTGIPDTQYF
CDR3 DNA: TGTGCCAGCACGACAGGTATCCCAGATACGCAGTATTTT
J gene: TRBJ2-3
V gene: TRBV12-3/TRBV12-4
D gene: .
clone size: many

CDR3 protein: CASSLIQSYNEQFF
CDR3 DNA: TGTGCCAGCAGCTTAATTCAATCCTACAATGAGCAGTTCTTC
J gene: TRBJ2-1
V gene: TRBV7-9
D gene: .
clone size: many

CDR3 protein: CASSLYQGYQETQYF
CDR3 DNA: TGTGCCAGCAGCTTATATCAGGGGTACCAAGAGACCCAGTACTTC
J gene: TRBJ2-5
V gene: TRBV5-6
D gene: .
clone size: few

CDR3 protein: CSASHEGTGDYNEQFF
CDR3 DNA: TGCAGTGCTAGCCACGAGGGGACAGGAGACTACAATGAGCAGTTCTTC
J gene: TRBJ2-1
V gene: TRBV20-1
D gene: TRBD1
clone size: many

CDR3 protein: CASDRGFTDTQYF
CDR3 DNA: TGTGCCAGCGACAGGGGGTTTACAGATACGCAGTATTTT
J gene: TRBJ2-3
V gene: TRBV7-9
D gene: TRBD1
clone size: .

CDR3 protein: CASSLITGDEKLFF
CDR3 DNA: TGTGCCAGCAGCTTAATCACAGGGGATGAAAAACTGTTTTTT
J gene: TRBJ1-4
V gene: TRBV7-2
D gene: TRBD1
clone size: .

CDR3 protein: CSASTANTEAFF
CDR3 DNA: TGCAGTGCTAGTACGGCGAACACTGAAGCTTTCTTT
J gene: TRBJ1-1
V gene: TRBV20-1
D gene: .
clone size: .

CDR3 protein: CASTGTGMEAETQYF
CDR3 DNA: TGTGCCAGCACCGGGACAGGGATGGAGGCGGAGACCCAGTACTTC
J gene: TRBJ2-5
V gene: TRBV5-5
D gene: TRBD1
clone size: .

CDR3 protein: CASSFATGGYWGYTF
CDR3 DNA: TGTGCCAGCAGCTTCGCGACAGGGGGCTATTGGGGCTACACCTTC
J gene: TRBJ1-2
V gene: TRBV7-9
D gene: TRBD1
clone size: .

CDR3 protein: CASSSASGANEQFF
CDR3 DNA: TGCGCCAGCAGCTCAGCTAGCGGGGCCAATGAGCAGTTCTTC
J gene: TRBJ2-1
V gene: TRBV5-1
D gene: TRBD2
clone size: .

CDR3 protein: CASTSGDLYGNTIYF
CDR3 DNA: TGTGCCAGCACCTCAGGTGACCTGTATGGAAACACCATATATTTT
J gene: TRBJ1-3
V gene: TRBV28
D gene: .
clone size: few

CDR3 protein: CSVDPGTGSYEQYF
CDR3 DNA: TGCAGCGTTGACCCTGGGACAGGGTCTTACGAGCAGTACTTC
J gene: TRBJ2-7
V gene: TRBV29-1
D gene: TRBD1
clone size: many

CDR3 protein: CASSSRERGFTGELFF
CDR3 DNA: TGTGCCAGCAGCTCCCGGGAGCGGGGGTTCACCGGGGAGCTGTTTTTT
J gene: TRBJ2-2
V gene: TRBV7-9
D gene: TRBD2
clone size: .

CDR3 protein: CASSLEGLALDNSPLHF
CDR3 DNA: TGTGCCAGCAGCTTAGAGGGGTTGGCCCTTGATAATTCACCCCTCCACTTT
J gene: TRBJ1-6
V gene: TRBV7-8
D gene: .
clone size: .

CDR3 protein: CASSFPGSPEAFF
CDR3 DNA: TGTGCCAGCAGTTTTCCAGGGTCACCTGAAGCTTTCTTT
J gene: TRBJ1-1
V gene: TRBV12-3/TRBV12-4
D gene: .
clone size: .

CDR3 protein: CSAREGLTRDRVRINTGELFF
CDR3 DNA: TGCAGTGCTAGAGAAGGACTGACCCGGGACAGGGTACGCATAAACACCGGGGAGCTGTTTTTT
J gene: TRBJ2-2
V gene: TRBV20-1
D gene: TRBD1
clone size: many

CDR3 protein: CASSIYGGSNEKLFF
CDR3 DNA: TGTGCCAGCAGCATCTATGGAGGTAGTAATGAAAAACTGTTTTTT
J gene: TRBJ1-4
V gene: TRBV6-1
D gene: .
clone size: many

CDR3 protein: CASSQDPRAQYF
CDR3 DNA: TGCGCCAGCAGCCAAGATCCCCGGGCGCAGTATTTT
J gene: TRBJ2-3
V gene: TRBV4-1
D gene: .
clone size: once

CDR3 protein: CAISEEVLPYF
CDR3 DNA: TGTGCCATCAGTGAGGAGGTATTGCCGTACTTC
J gene: TRBJ2-7
V gene: TRBV10-3
D gene: .
clone size: .

CDR3 protein: CASSLRSYNTEAFF
CDR3 DNA: TGTGCCAGCAGCTTAAGATCGTACAACACTGAAGCTTTCTTT
J gene: TRBJ1-1
V gene: TRBV5-6
D gene: .
clone size: many

CDR3 protein: CAISERDANTGELFF
CDR3 DNA: TGTGCCATCAGTGAGAGGGACGCGAACACCGGGGAGCTGTTTTTT
J gene: TRBJ2-2
V gene: TRBV10-3
D gene: .
clone size: many

CDR3 protein: CSAREAGGGAEAFF
CDR3 DNA: TGCAGTGCTAGAGAGGCAGGGGGCGGGGCTGAAGCTTTCTTT
J gene: TRBJ1-1
V gene: TRBV20-1
D gene: TRBD1
clone size: few

CDR3 protein: CASSLVFNTGELFF
CDR3 DNA: TGTGCCAGCAGCTTAGTCTTCAACACCGGGGAGCTGTTTTTT
J gene: TRBJ2-2
V gene: TRBV7-9
D gene: .
clone size: .

CDR3 protein: CASSALSRLSGELFF
CDR3 DNA: TGTGCCAGCAGTGCCCTGTCCCGACTTTCCGGGGAGCTGTTTTTT
J gene: TRBJ2-2
V gene: TRBV6-1
D gene: .
clone size: many

CDR3 protein: CASSQEPGQTSDTQYF
CDR3 DNA: TGTGCCAGCAGTCAAGAACCGGGACAGACTTCAGATACGCAGTATTTT
J gene: TRBJ2-3
V gene: TRBV6-1
D gene: TRBD1
clone size: few

CDR3 protein: CASGQAGNEKLFF
CDR3 DNA: TGTGCCAGCGGACAGGCGGGCAATGAAAAACTGTTTTTT
J gene: TRBJ1-4
V gene: TRBV6-6
D gene: TRBD1
clone size: many

CDR3 protein: CSARRPGGGVTDTQYF
CDR3 DNA: TGCAGTGCTAGGCGGCCCGGGGGAGGGGTCACAGATACGCAGTATTTT
J gene: TRBJ2-3
V gene: TRBV20-1
D gene: TRBD2
clone size: many

CDR3 protein: CASSLRKGAEAFF
CDR3 DNA: TGTGCCAGCAGTTTGAGAAAAGGGGCTGAAGCTTTCTTT
J gene: TRBJ1-1
V gene: TRBV12-3/TRBV12-4
D gene: .
clone size: .

CDR3 protein: CATSRGGTGNHEQYF
CDR3 DNA: TGTGCCACCAGCAGAGGCGGGACAGGGAACCACGAGCAGTACTTC
J gene: TRBJ2-7
V gene: TRBV15
D gene: TRBD1
clone size: many

CDR3 protein: CASSLSSGHEQFF
CDR3 DNA: TGTGCCAGCAGCTTGAGCTCGGGCCATGAGCAGTTCTTC
J gene: TRBJ2-1
V gene: TRBV5-5
D gene: .
clone size: .

CDR3 protein: CASSENRSPNTGELFF
CDR3 DNA: TGCGCCAGCAGTGAGAACCGCAGTCCGAACACCGGGGAGCTGTTTTTT
J gene: TRBJ2-2
V gene: TRBV10-1
D gene: .
clone size: .

CDR3 protein: CASSPPGRWMDTQYF
CDR3 DNA: TGTGCCAGCAGCCCGCCAGGGCGATGGATGGATACGCAGTATTTT
J gene: TRBJ2-3
V gene: TRBV4-2
D gene: .
clone size: .

CDR3 protein: CASSSRTGAGYEQYF
CDR3 DNA: TGTGCCAGCAGCTCAAGGACTGGAGCTGGCTACGAGCAGTACTTC
J gene: TRBJ2-7
V gene: TRBV27
D gene: .
clone size: few

CDR3 protein: CASSLASYPDTQYF
CDR3 DNA: TGTGCCAGCAGCTTGGCCAGTTACCCAGATACGCAGTATTTT
J gene: TRBJ2-3
V gene: TRBV5-5
D gene: .
clone size: few

CDR3 protein: CASSRGQGSVAGNTIYF
CDR3 DNA: TGTGCCAGCAGCCGCGGACAGGGGAGTGTTGCTGGAAACACCATATATTTT
J gene: TRBJ1-3
V gene: TRBV12-3/TRBV12-4
D gene: TRBD1
clone size: .

CDR3 protein: CASSDRGLRAFF
CDR3 DNA: TGTGCCAGCAGCGACAGGGGGCTCCGAGCTTTCTTT
J gene: TRBJ1-1
V gene: TRBV2
D gene: TRBD1
clone size: .

CDR3 protein: CASSWGQGSTEAFF
CDR3 DNA: TGTGCCAGCAGTTGGGGACAGGGGAGCACTGAAGCTTTCTTT
J gene: TRBJ1-1
V gene: TRBV27
D gene: TRBD1
clone size: few

CDR3 protein: CATSRVTGGSYEQYF
CDR3 DNA: TGTGCCACCAGCAGAGTGACAGGGGGATCCTACGAGCAGTACTTC
J gene: TRBJ2-7
V gene: TRBV15
D gene: TRBD1
clone size: many

CDR3 protein: CASGDRASQPQHF
CDR3 DNA: TGTGCCAGCGGGGACAGGGCAAGTCAGCCCCAGCATTTT
J gene: TRBJ1-5
V gene: TRBV27
D gene: TRBD1
clone size: many

CDR3 protein: CATLPRDSYGYTF
CDR3 DNA: TGTGCCACATTACCCCGGGACTCCTATGGCTACACCTTC
J gene: TRBJ1-2
V gene: TRBV12-3/TRBV12-4
D gene: .
clone size: .

CDR3 protein: CAISPGTSGGIAYNEQFF
CDR3 DNA: TGTGCCATCAGCCCGGGGACTAGCGGGGGGATCGCCTACAATGAGCAGTTCTTC
J gene: TRBJ2-1
V gene: TRBV3-1
D gene: TRBD2
clone size: once

CDR3 protein: CASSELSIRDYTGELFF
CDR3 DNA: TGTGCCAGCAGTGAACTCAGCATAAGGGATTACACCGGGGAGCTGTTTTTT
J gene: TRBJ2-2
V gene: TRBV25-1
D gene: .
clone size: once

CDR3 protein: CATSRWGQNSPGTDTQYF
CDR3 DNA: TGTGCCACCAGCAGATGGGGGCAGAACAGCCCGGGCACAGATACGCAGTATTTT
J gene: TRBJ2-3
V gene: TRBV15
D gene: .
clone size: .

CDR3 protein: CASSPQALGNTIYF
CDR3 DNA: TGTGCCAGCAGCCCCCAGGCGTTGGGAAACACCATATATTTT
J gene: TRBJ1-3
V gene: TRBV11-2
D gene: .
clone size: .

CDR3 protein: CASSRQGANYGYTF
CDR3 DNA: TGTGCCAGCAGCCGACAGGGGGCGAACTATGGCTACACCTTC
J gene: TRBJ1-2
V gene: TRBV27
D gene: TRBD1
clone size: many

CDR3 protein: CSPLDSLTDTQYF
CDR3 DNA: TGCAGCCCTCTAGACAGCCTCACAGATACGCAGTATTTT
J gene: TRBJ2-3
V gene: TRBV29-1
D gene: .
clone size: many

CDR3 protein: CASSHNSIGNQPQHF
CDR3 DNA: TGTGCCAGCAGCCACAACAGTATCGGCAATCAGCCCCAGCATTTT
J gene: TRBJ1-5
V gene: TRBV7-2
D gene: .
clone size: few

CDR3 protein: CSARDRHLDQPQHF
CDR3 DNA: TGCAGTGCTAGAGATCGACACCTCGACCAGCCCCAGCATTTT
J gene: TRBJ1-5
V gene: TRBV20-1
D gene: .
clone size: .

CDR3 protein: CASSKQTGRQETQYF
CDR3 DNA: TGTGCCAGCAGCAAGCAGACAGGGAGACAAGAGACCCAGTACTTC
J gene: TRBJ2-5
V gene: TRBV9
D gene: TRBD1
clone size: many